The rows below give T cell receptor beta chains drawn from one sample of a study of Ad26.COV2.S vaccination and SARS-CoV-2 variants. Using immunoSEQ multiplex PCR, the repertoire was profiled, and TCRdb retains in-frame clones only, with some absent. The repertoire holds approximately 340,000 clones, just over 90% seen once, with roughly 3.9% in the top ten. The source was peripheral blood, collected after recovery from COVID-19. All receptors come from a human donor who had recovered from COVID-19. The CDR3 runs from the conserved cysteine through the conserved F or W. Fields, in order: CDR3 DNA, CDR3 protein, V gene, clone size, J gene, D gene. A D gene is named only where the DNA matches it firmly. Size is omitted from some rows. Given values are once, few, many or a class for expanded clones.

cdr3_nt: TGTGCCAGCAGCTTGGACCGAGCGGGGGGGGCAGATACGCAGTATTTT
cdr3_aa: CASSLDRAGGADTQYF
v_call: TRBV7-2
clone_size: -
j_call: TRBJ2-3
d_call: TRBD2

cdr3_nt: TGTGCCAGCAGCCCGTCCGCGTCTAAGGAGCAGTTCTTC
cdr3_aa: CASSPSASKEQFF
v_call: TRBV5-6
clone_size: -
j_call: TRBJ2-1
d_call: -

cdr3_nt: TGTGCCAGCAGTTACTCGATGGGGGCCCTCAATGAGCAGTTCTTC
cdr3_aa: CASSYSMGALNEQFF
v_call: TRBV6-5
clone_size: once
j_call: TRBJ2-1
d_call: -

cdr3_nt: TGTGCCAGTAGACCCGGGACAACGAACACTGAAGCTTTCTTT
cdr3_aa: CASRPGTTNTEAFF
v_call: TRBV19
clone_size: -
j_call: TRBJ1-1
d_call: -

cdr3_nt: TGTGCCAGCAGCCAGGCCTCCTACGAGCAGTACTTC
cdr3_aa: CASSQASYEQYF
v_call: TRBV3-1/TRBV3-2
clone_size: -
j_call: TRBJ2-7
d_call: -

cdr3_nt: TGTGCCAGCAGCTTGGGAACCCTCACAGATACGCAGTATTTT
cdr3_aa: CASSLGTLTDTQYF
v_call: TRBV5-5
clone_size: -
j_call: TRBJ2-3
d_call: -

cdr3_nt: TGTGCCAGCAGGGATCAGGACTTAACCTCCCGCGAGCAGTACTTC
cdr3_aa: CASRDQDLTSREQYF
v_call: TRBV2
clone_size: -
j_call: TRBJ2-7
d_call: -

cdr3_nt: TGCGCCAGCAGCTTGGCTACACTAGAAGGAGATACGCAGTATTTT
cdr3_aa: CASSLATLEGDTQYF
v_call: TRBV5-1
clone_size: -
j_call: TRBJ2-3
d_call: -

cdr3_nt: TGTGCCAGCAGCTCCACCTTAGCGGGGGGGGCAGATACGCAGTATTTT
cdr3_aa: CASSSTLAGGADTQYF
v_call: TRBV5-6
clone_size: -
j_call: TRBJ2-3
d_call: TRBD2

cdr3_nt: TGTGCCAGCAGCTTGGCCAGATCTAATGAAAAACTGTTTTTT
cdr3_aa: CASSLARSNEKLFF
v_call: TRBV7-9
clone_size: -
j_call: TRBJ1-4
d_call: -

cdr3_nt: TGTGCCAGTAGACCGGGACAGGGCCGTCAAGAGCAGTACTTC
cdr3_aa: CASRPGQGRQEQYF
v_call: TRBV19
clone_size: few
j_call: TRBJ2-7
d_call: TRBD1

cdr3_nt: TGTGCCAGCAGTTTAACAGGGGGCGGACACTACGAGCAGTACTTC
cdr3_aa: CASSLTGGGHYEQYF
v_call: TRBV28
clone_size: -
j_call: TRBJ2-7
d_call: TRBD1

cdr3_nt: TGTGCCAGCAGTGGAGGACGAGGACTTGGGAATGAGCAGTTCTTC
cdr3_aa: CASSGGRGLGNEQFF
v_call: TRBV25-1
clone_size: -
j_call: TRBJ2-1
d_call: -

cdr3_nt: TGTGCCAGCAGCTTCGGGGGACGCACAGATACGCAGTATTTT
cdr3_aa: CASSFGGRTDTQYF
v_call: TRBV13
clone_size: -
j_call: TRBJ2-3
d_call: -

cdr3_nt: TGTGCCAGCAGTTACTCGAGTTCCCCAGGTGGAAACACCATATATTTT
cdr3_aa: CASSYSSSPGGNTIYF
v_call: TRBV6-6
clone_size: -
j_call: TRBJ1-3
d_call: -

cdr3_nt: TGTGCCAGCAGCCGACAGGCACAAGAGACCCAGTACTTC
cdr3_aa: CASSRQAQETQYF
v_call: TRBV6-5
clone_size: -
j_call: TRBJ2-5
d_call: -

cdr3_nt: TGTGCCAGCAGCCCCGGGAGCACGAACACTGAAGCTTTCTTT
cdr3_aa: CASSPGSTNTEAFF
v_call: TRBV7-3
clone_size: -
j_call: TRBJ1-1
d_call: -

cdr3_nt: TGTGCCAGCAGCCGTACAGTGAACACTGAAGCTTTCTTT
cdr3_aa: CASSRTVNTEAFF
v_call: TRBV7-8
clone_size: medium-sized
j_call: TRBJ1-1
d_call: -

cdr3_nt: TGTGCCAGCAGCCAAGCCCTCGCAGATACGCAGTATTTT
cdr3_aa: CASSQALADTQYF
v_call: TRBV3-1/TRBV3-2
clone_size: -
j_call: TRBJ2-3
d_call: -

cdr3_nt: TGTGCCAGCAGCTTGGATTTGGGCGACGAGCAGTACTTC
cdr3_aa: CASSLDLGDEQYF
v_call: TRBV7-3
clone_size: -
j_call: TRBJ2-7
d_call: -

cdr3_nt: TGTGCCAGCAACCCGGGGGCGAACACTGAAGCTTTCTTT
cdr3_aa: CASNPGANTEAFF
v_call: TRBV12-3/TRBV12-4
clone_size: -
j_call: TRBJ1-1
d_call: -

cdr3_nt: TGTGCCAGCAGCTTGCGGGCGGGGTCTGGGGCCAACGTCCTGACTTTC
cdr3_aa: CASSLRAGSGANVLTF
v_call: TRBV5-8
clone_size: -
j_call: TRBJ2-6
d_call: -

cdr3_nt: TGTGCCATCAGTGACAGGGAGGATGAAGCTTTCTTT
cdr3_aa: CAISDREDEAFF
v_call: TRBV10-3
clone_size: once
j_call: TRBJ1-1
d_call: -

cdr3_nt: TGTGCCAGCTCACCTGGTGACAGGAACACTGAAGCTTTCTTT
cdr3_aa: CASSPGDRNTEAFF
v_call: TRBV18
clone_size: -
j_call: TRBJ1-1
d_call: -

cdr3_nt: TGTGCCAGCAGTTTGACTAGCGGGGGGGCCGGCGCCGGGGAGCTGTTTTTT
cdr3_aa: CASSLTSGGAGAGELFF
v_call: TRBV27
clone_size: -
j_call: TRBJ2-2
d_call: TRBD2

cdr3_nt: TGCGCCAGCAGCCCCCGACTAGCGGGGGGGTACAATGAGCAGTTCTTC
cdr3_aa: CASSPRLAGGYNEQFF
v_call: TRBV4-3
clone_size: once
j_call: TRBJ2-1
d_call: TRBD2

cdr3_nt: TGTGCCAGCAGCCCGGGGACAGTCGGAACCTACAATGAGCAGTTCTTC
cdr3_aa: CASSPGTVGTYNEQFF
v_call: TRBV5-6
clone_size: -
j_call: TRBJ2-1
d_call: TRBD1